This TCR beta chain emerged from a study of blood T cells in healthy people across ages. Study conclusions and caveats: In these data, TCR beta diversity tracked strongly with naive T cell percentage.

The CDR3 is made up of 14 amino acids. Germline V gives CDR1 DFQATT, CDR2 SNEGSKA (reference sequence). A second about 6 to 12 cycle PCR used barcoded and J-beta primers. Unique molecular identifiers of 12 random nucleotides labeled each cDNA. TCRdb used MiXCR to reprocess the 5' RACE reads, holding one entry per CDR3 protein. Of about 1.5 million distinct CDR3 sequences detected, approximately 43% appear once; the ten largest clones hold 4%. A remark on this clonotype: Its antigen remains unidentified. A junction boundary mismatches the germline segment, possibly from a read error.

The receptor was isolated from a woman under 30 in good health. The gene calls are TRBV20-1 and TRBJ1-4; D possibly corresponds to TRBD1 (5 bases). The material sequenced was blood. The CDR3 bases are TGCAGTGCCTCTTGGGACTCAACTAAGGAAAAACTGTTTTTT. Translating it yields CSASWDSTKEKLFF.